This record concerns one T cell receptor beta chain sequence. The antigen it recognizes is unknown. No base qualities exist here, and no much larger clone lies one base off it. Ends trimmed: V by 6 bases, J by 0 bases; bases unmatched to a gene: 11. Its CDR3 holds 18 amino acids, cysteine through phenylalanine. The retained sequence is limited to the CDR3, 54 bases, with the frame set at the first base. The data were taken from a study of cytomegalovirus exposure and HLA in healthy donors (dated by TCRdb to about 2017). Concerning the study at large: In an earlier analysis of roughly 590 of the donors, approximately 300 Gb of sequence data and approximately 120 million unique TCR beta sequences from 150 million to 200 million T cells were reported. An early release that covered around 590 HLA-typed donors contained approximately 300 gigabases of sequencing data and 65 million to 100 million unique TCR sequences. Of the approximately 400 genotyped donors, over 80% were placed in the genetic ancestry cluster associated with self-reported Caucasian donors. The study was designed to test whether signatures of past pathogen exposure could be identified by cataloging public T cell receptors. The study used immunosequencing to profile the T cell repertoires of about 670 subjects and linked those repertoires to cytomegalovirus serostatus. A separate validation cohort of over a hundred different subjects was used in addition to the roughly 700-subject first cohort. The study combined high-throughput TCR immunosequencing, statistical association of individual TCRs with disease status, and machine learning to predict cytomegalovirus infection status. To study patterns of TCR occurrence, a later analysis re-analyzed previously published TCR beta repertoires from 666 donors and added high-resolution HLA genotyping. Rather than using new phenotypic data, the later analysis identified candidate immune exposures from TCR beta sequences and from how often those sequences occurred across donors. An earlier analysis of several hundred of the donors applied high-throughput TCR beta sequencing to assess whether each TCR beta V gene segment acted as functional or pseudogenic. Donor age, sex, ethnicity and CMV serostatus were compiled together with the repertoire data. A later genetic analysis used genome-wide SNP genotypes for about 55% of the 666 donors, treating that subset as a discovery cohort. All discovery cohort repertoires had been generated on a single sequencing platform. HLA typing covered class I and class II loci at four-digit resolution. Typing coverage differed by locus: A, B, C, DRB1 and DQB1 were typed in roughly 620-640 donors, DQA1 in around 500, DPA1 in 600 to 610, and DPB1 in approximately 450. Several DR-DQ haplotypes were handled as single units for association and clustering because linkage in the cohort was strong. Among around 400 genotyped donors of the cohort, an average of approximately 200,000 unique TCR beta nucleotide sequences was sequenced per donor, of which about 18% were non-productive.

The cohort consisted of hundreds of healthy bone marrow donors. At the time of sampling, all cohort members were nominally healthy, though unrecorded immune exposures were likely present. The donor tested CMV seropositive and was one of the 289 seropositive cohort members. A peripheral blood sample was collected from each donor, and TCR beta sequencing was performed on peripheral blood mononuclear cells. Genomic DNA was extracted from the blood cell samples with the Qiagen DNeasy Blood Extraction Kit. The protocol used for the library was the immunoSEQ multiplex PCR assay. A mixture of 60 forward primers for TCR Vbeta segments and 13 reverse primers for TCR Jbeta segments was used in the multiplex PCR. A multiplex PCR assay on genomic DNA amplified the CDR3 region of rearranged TCR beta genes. The Illumina HiSeq System was used to sequence the amplified TCR beta libraries as 87-base-pair reads. The paper's processing steps were these. In a later analysis, tens of millions of unique TCR beta chains were counted across the approximately 640 repertoires, and roughly 9.9 million of these chains were shared by at least two donors. Raw reads were error-corrected and collapsed into unique sequences with a nearest-neighbor algorithm that merged closely related sequences to remove PCR and sequencing errors. Alignment of CDR3 sequences to IMGT reference sequences was used to assign V, D and J gene segments. For a sequence to be retained, a match of at least six nucleotides was required to both a V gene segment and a J gene segment. Rearrangements were called productive when the CDR3 lacked stop codons and stayed in frame with V and J; all others were non-productive. CDR3 was defined by IMGT convention, running from the second conserved V-encoded cysteine to the conserved J-encoded phenylalanine. Sequences without an unambiguous match to a single V gene segment were excluded from the earlier analysis of about 630 of the donors. An earlier analysis of roughly 590 of the donors called V segments functional above 56.7% productive rearrangements and segregating when the between-donor standard deviation exceeded 5%. A statistical classification framework was built to diagnose cytomegalovirus status from the catalog of TCR beta chain sequences. V and J gene assignment, in a later analysis, came from comparing TCR nucleotide sequences with IMGT/GENE-DB human TR gene sequences. Using the TCRdist pipeline, a later analysis assigned CDR3 sequences along with most-parsimonious VDJ recombination scenarios. In a later analysis, every TCR beta chain was defined by the combination of its CDR3 amino acid sequence and its V-gene family, and reads without a unique V-gene family were dropped. To address suspected cross-contamination and a sequencing artifact, a later analysis removed several hundred highly shared, low-generation-probability nucleotide sequences. For each public chain, a later analysis derived a clonal expansion index from normalized ranks of inferred template counts within each repertoire. In a later analysis, generation probabilities were computed using a VDJ recombination model fitted to out-of-frame rearrangements, and the results were checked against IGoR. Hypergeometric tests were used in a later analysis to score TCR-TCR, TCR-HLA and TCR-CMV co-occurrence, with a repertoire-size bias correction applied to the TCR pairs. False discovery rates were estimated in a later analysis by permuting HLA or CMV assignments 20 times. In a later analysis, co-occurring TCRs were grouped using DBSCAN, with TCRdist sequence similarity added in when clustering inside HLA-allele-positive subsets. For co-occurrence clustering, repertoires with fewer than 30,000 or more than 120,000 public chains were excluded, along with five or six repertoires with anomalous nucleotide sharing. Held by TCRdb, this immuneACCESS table contains in-frame sequences only and omits some clones. Under half of the omission traces to an unresolved V gene where checked; the cause of the rest is unknown. The DNA was the basis for D and trimming; V, J and clone size are from that table. This sample has 110,000 or so clones in its table, and less than 80% of those were observed once. The ten largest account for about 4.2% of the sample.

What the authors observed across the whole study: In a later analysis, more than 15,000 TCR beta sequences were associated with specific HLA alleles at a false discovery rate of 0.05. The only immune exposure information available for the cohort was CMV serostatus. In this cohort, only TCR beta chains were sequenced, and detectable features were limited by the absence of alpha or paired-chain data. V-gene and J-gene trimming of TCR beta chains was associated with a missense DCLRE1C variant in a later genetic analysis, and the association was replicated in an independent cohort. In a later analysis, most CMV-associated TCR beta chains were found to appear HLA-restricted, with HLA associations seemingly driven largely by CMV exposure. In the study, 164 TCR beta chains were listed as associated with cytomegalovirus. Strong co-occurrence of HLA alleles, especially DR and DQ, made assigning TCR associations to individual alleles difficult. In a later analysis, HLA-associated TCR beta chains were found to be more clonally expanded and to have lower generation probabilities than equally common non-associated chains. A few of the identified cytomegalovirus-associated TCR beta chains were confirmed in vitro to be specific for cytomegalovirus antigens. Compared with the 666-donor mean, donors in an Asian-associated ancestry cluster had fewer N-insertions in productive TCRs, according to a later genetic analysis. The authors suggested that the approach could potentially be extended to other disease states and immunological phenotypes. In an earlier analysis of around 600 of the donors, most TCR beta V segments appeared in productive rearrangements about 90% or about 30% of the time, broadly matching IMGT annotations. A further reported finding was that TCR beta sequences accurately predicted the HLA-A and HLA-B alleles for most subjects in the first cohort. The classifier was reported to diagnose cytomegalovirus status with high specificity and sensitivity in both the original cohort and the validation cohort. A later analysis found that TCR association rates varied across HLA loci, with DRB1 alleles showing the most associated TCRs and HLA-C alleles the fewest. Some IMGT-functional V segments, including TRBV6-2 and TRBV6-3, could not be told apart with the 87-base-pair reads, so those segments were excluded. A later analysis reported that several top co-occurrence clusters appeared linked to parvovirus B19, influenza, CMV and Epstein-Barr virus. Linkage disequilibrium might explain the correlated functional status among segregating V segments, but an unknown experimental factor could not be excluded. Because counts were too low, around 18 rarely observed V segments, including chromosome 9 orphons, were left out of the earlier analysis of roughly 600 of the donors. While some public TCRs were present in many individuals, most TCR sequences turned up only very rarely across donors. Because HLA typing was missing for some donors at each locus, association tests included only the typed subset. Presence/absence analyses assumed roughly uniform sequencing depth across donors, an assumption that may not hold. A cluster of highly shared sequence variants was judged likely to represent a technical artifact of the sequencing pipeline.

This chain joins TRBV6-7 to TRBJ1-6; 7 bases in the junction line up with TRBD1. TRBV6-7 counts as an open reading frame of uncertain function. The sequence was obtained from a middle-aged woman in good health and CMV-seropositive. The sample taken for sequencing was PBMCs. The DNA is TGTGCCAGCAGGACGGGGACAGACCTTTACTCCTATAATTCACCCCTCCACTTT. This yields the protein CASRTGTDLYSYNSPLHF.